This T cell receptor (beta chain) was sequenced for a study of cytomegalovirus exposure and HLA in healthy donors. Donors in the study were healthy people who gave bone marrow. PCR was performed using 60 Vbeta and 13 Jbeta primers. Here immunoSEQ multiplex PCR was the method, and the copy in TCRdb shows in-frame clones only, minus some. This sample has roughly 140,000 clones, with more than 65% found just once. Study findings and constraints: Most observed TCR sequences were rare, whereas some public TCRs were detected in many donors.

CDR1 is LNHNV, CDR2 YYDKDF, per germline (reference sequence). The CDR3 loop spans 16 amino acids. The V gene end was trimmed by 3 bases and the J gene end by 7 bases; junction bases not matched to a gene: 12. Note on this clone: Antigen: not known.

This TCR came from a woman in her thirties in good health and CMV-seronegative. The V and J genes are TRBV15 and TRBJ1-2, with 9 bases identical to TRBD1. The sequencing input was PBMCs. The CDR3 DNA reads TGTGCCACCAGCAGGCCCTGGGGACAGGGAATCTCTGGCTACACCTTC. It translates to CATSRPWGQGISGYTF.